Below, 15 T cell receptor beta chains from the same sample are listed, as sequenced in a study of vaccination and CD4 T cells after COVID-19. Described treatment: approximately nine-day PBMC culture with coronavirus spike peptide pools or control peptides (ViraFEST assay). An Oncomine TCR Beta short-read assay was used to sequence the DNA from cultured CD4+ T cells. TCRdb re-derived calls from the PCR reads in MiXCR, one entry per CDR3 protein. The data show about 13,000 distinct CDR3 sequences, with roughly 45% seen just once and roughly 8% held by the top ten. No antigen has been identified for these receptors. The material was CD4+ T cells from blood, cultured in vitro, obtained after SARS-CoV-2 vaccination. These receptors were collected from a human donor who had recovered from COVID-19.

The chain employs TRBV6-2 or TRBV6-3 and TRBJ2-7; TRBD2 matches at 10 bases. CDR1 MNHEY and CDR2 SVGEGT come from the germline V gene. The trim removed 10 bases at V and 2 bases at J, leaving 17 bases unmatched. The CDR3 is 17 amino acids. CDR3 bases: TGTGCCAACCCGTTCCCCCCTTCAGCGGGGGGGGCCTACGAGCAGTACTTC. It specifies CANPFPPSAGGAYEQYF.

The genes are TRBV18 and TRBJ1-1; D unresolved. Trimming took off 2 bases at V and 0 bases at J, with 25 bases between the two ends. From germline, CDR1 is KGHSH and CDR2 LQKENI. CDR3 length: 20 amino acids. The CDR3 is CASSPDYPNRAQTLNTEAFF. CDR3 coding DNA: TGTGCCAGCTCACCAGATTATCCCAACCGGGCCCAGACTTTGAACACTGAAGCTTTCTTT.

This clonotype showed up just a few times. This rearrangement joins TRBV19 to TRBJ1-5; D is ambiguous. Trimming shortened V by 3 bases and J by 10 bases, and 16 bases separated the two germline ends. Germline V CDR1 and CDR2: LNHDA, SQIVND (reference sequence). The CDR3 is 14 amino acids. The CDR3 region is CASSMGQPSGPQHF. The CDR3 coding sequence is TGTGCCAGTAGTATGGGTCAGCCTTCGGGCCCCCAGCATTTT.

This clonotype is labeled medium-sized. Written as DNA, the CDR3 is TGTGCCAGCAGCTTTGCGAACACAGATACGCAGTATTTT. Amino acid sequence: CASSFANTDTQYF. The genes are TRBV5-4 and TRBJ2-3; D call uncertain. Trimming stripped 2 bases from V and 2 bases from J, with 6 bases between. The germline V gene has CDR1 SGHNT and CDR2 YYREEE (reference sequence). The CDR3 sequence is 13 residues long.

V and J are TRBV19 and TRBJ2-4, with 7 bases that match TRBD1. CDR1 LNHDA and CDR2 SQIVND come from the germline V gene (reference sequence). CDR3 length: 15 amino acids. V trimming: 6 bases; J trimming: 4 bases; junction bases outside the gene matches: 9. CDR3 coding DNA: TGTGCCAGTAGCCGACGAGGGACAGATAAAAACATTCAGTACTTC. It codes for CASSRRGTDKNIQYF. Variable domain in full (rest from reference TRBV19 and TRBJ2-4): DGGITQSPKYLFRKEGQNVTLSCEQNLNHDAMYWYRQDPGQGLRLIYYSQIVNDFQKGDIAEGYSVSREKKESFPLTVTSAQKNPTAFYLCASSRRGTDKNIQYFGAGTRLSVL.

The chain couples TRBV20-1 to TRBJ2-2; 7 positions agree with TRBD1. Germline values: CDR1 DFQATT, CDR2 SNEGSKA (reference sequence). This CDR3 has 15 residues. In nucleotides, the CDR3 is TGCAGGGCCCAGGCCGGGACAGAGAACACCGGGGAGCTGTTTTTT. It translates to CRAQAGTENTGELFF.

The chain employs TRBV24-1 and TRBJ2-1; D is undetermined. The CDR3 loop spans 14 amino acids. Deletions cut 3 bases from V and 4 bases from J, with 9 bases between. Germline assignment: CDR1 KGHDR and CDR2 SFDVKD. The CDR3: CATSDLGSYNEQFF. CDR3 sequence (DNA): TGTGCCACCAGTGATCTTGGCAGTTACAATGAGCAGTTCTTC.

This chain uses TRBV5-4 with TRBJ1-6; D might be TRBD1 (5 bases). CDR3 length equals 16 residues. The V end lost 4 bases, the J end lost 7 bases, and 18 bases lay between the germline ends. Per the germline V gene, CDR1 is SGHNT and CDR2 is YYREEE (reference sequence). CDR3 in amino acids: CASSPGEGLWNSPLHF. The CDR3 coding sequence is TGTGCCAGCAGCCCGGGGGAGGGGCTTTGGAATTCACCCCTCCACTTT.

The chain employs TRBV6-1 and TRBJ2-3, with D possibly TRBD2 on 7 matching bases. The V gene's germline CDR1 is MNHNS and CDR2 SASEGT. V gave up 6 bases and J gave up 4 bases, with 20 bases separating them. CDR3 length: 16 residues. CDR3: CASSLIAGKGADTQYF. Here the CDR3 DNA reads TGTGCCAGCAGCCTTATAGCGGGCAAGGGGGCAGATACGCAGTATTTT.

The CDR3 loop reads CASRPTGAGNTIYF. The CDR3 nucleotides read TGTGCCAGCAGACCGACAGGGGCTGGAAACACCATATATTTT. This chain joins TRBV28 and TRBJ1-3; 8 bases are shared with TRBD1. CDR1 MDHEN and CDR2 SYDVKM come from the germline V gene. This CDR3 spans 14 amino acids. Trimming removed 6 bases from V and 2 bases from J; junction bases left unmatched: 3. The variable domain in full, completed from reference TRBV28 and TRBJ1-3, reads DVKVTQSSRYLVKRTGEKVFLECVQDMDHENMFWYRQDPGLGLRLIYFSYDVKMKEKGDIPEGYSVSREKKERFSLILESASTNQTSMYLCASRPTGAGNTIYFGEGSWLTVV.

The chain employs TRBV5-4 and TRBJ2-3, with 11 bases that match TRBD2. In germline, CDR1 is SGHNT, CDR2 YYREEE (reference sequence). V lost 1 base, J lost 5 bases, and 3 bases stayed unmatched. The CDR3 is 15 amino acids. The chain's CDR3 is CASSLSSGRKDTQYF. DNA of the CDR3: TGTGCCAGCAGCTTGTCTAGCGGGAGGAAAGATACGCAGTATTTT.

V is TRBV6-1 and J is TRBJ1-6; the D gene is possibly TRBD1 (5 bases). The CDR3 consists of 11 residues. Trimming removed 10 bases at V and 8 bases at J, with 9 bases between. Germline V gene data show CDR1 as MNHNS and CDR2 as SASEGT. DNA of the CDR3: TGTGCCACCGGCAGGGATTCACCCCTCCACTTT. It translates to CATGRDSPLHF.

The V gene is TRBV20-1, the J gene TRBJ2-7; TRBD1 matches at 9 bases. The V gene end was trimmed by 4 bases and the J gene end by 1 base; junction bases not matched to a gene: 11. Germline V gene sequence: CDR1 DFQATT, CDR2 SNEGSKA (reference sequence). This CDR3 has 16 residues. The CDR3 sequence is CSATGQGSVGSYEQYF. CDR3 DNA sequence: TGCAGTGCTACAGGACAGGGGTCCGTTGGGTCCTACGAGCAGTACTTC.

V and J are TRBV18 and TRBJ2-3, with 8 bases that match TRBD2. The germline gives CDR1 KGHSH, CDR2 LQKENI. The V and J ends lost 3 bases and 0 bases, in that order; junction bases with no gene match: 5. The CDR3 runs 16 residues. As DNA, the CDR3 is TGTGCCAGCTCACCGGGTGCGGGAGGCAGCACAGATACGCAGTATTTT. This codes for CASSPGAGGSTDTQYF.

The chain couples TRBV21-1 to TRBJ2-2; the table assigns TRBD2, which was not confirmed against the DNA. TRBV21-1 is recorded as a pseudogene. The CDR3 is made up of 16 amino acids. The CDR3 here is CASSTSGRANTGELFF. The CDR3 bases are TGTGCCAGCAGCACTAGCGGGAGGGCCAACACCGGGGAGCTGTTTTTT.